This entry features one T cell receptor (beta chain) sequence. The CDR3 sequence is 13 residues long. Germline CDR1 is MNHEY and CDR2 is SVGAGI. Trimming took 4 bases from V and 4 from J; bases not matched to a gene: 2. The sample originates from a study of T cell changes during pregnancy in multiple sclerosis. The table came from immunoSEQ multiplex PCR; TCRdb's copy has only in-frame clones and leaves some out. Here the sample spans 30,000 to 45,000 clones, around 92% being singletons. This receptor was identified in a female donor with multiple sclerosis, enrolled in a pregnancy study. Source: CD4+ T cells from peripheral blood mononuclear cells, taken after pregnancy. This sequence joins TRBV6-5 and TRBJ1-1; 8 bases fit TRBD1. The DNA for the CDR3 is TGTGCCAGCAGTTCGACAGGGGCCACTGAAGCTTTCTTT. Its translation: CASSSTGATEAFF.